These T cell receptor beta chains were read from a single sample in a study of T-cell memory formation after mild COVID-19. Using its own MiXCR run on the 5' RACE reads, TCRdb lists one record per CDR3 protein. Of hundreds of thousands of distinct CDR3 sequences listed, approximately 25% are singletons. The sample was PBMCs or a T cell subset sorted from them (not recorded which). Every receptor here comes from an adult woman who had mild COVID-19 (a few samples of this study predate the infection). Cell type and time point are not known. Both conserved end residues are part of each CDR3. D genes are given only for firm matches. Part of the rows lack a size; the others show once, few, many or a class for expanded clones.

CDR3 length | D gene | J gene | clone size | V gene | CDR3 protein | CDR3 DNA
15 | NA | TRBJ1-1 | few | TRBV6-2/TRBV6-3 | CSGQGGYQANTEAFF | TGCTCCGGGCAGGGTGGGTATCAGGCGAACACTGAAGCTTTCTTT
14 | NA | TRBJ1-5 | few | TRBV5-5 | CASSLGRVGKPQHF | TGTGCCAGCAGCTTGGGCAGGGTGGGAAAGCCCCAGCATTTT
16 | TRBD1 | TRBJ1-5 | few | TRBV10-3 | CAISERDRGNAQPQHF | TGTGCCATCAGTGAAAGGGACAGGGGAAATGCTCAGCCCCAGCATTTT
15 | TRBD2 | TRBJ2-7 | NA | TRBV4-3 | CASSQSPASGYEQYF | TGCGCCAGCAGCCAGTCACCGGCTAGCGGCTACGAGCAGTACTTC
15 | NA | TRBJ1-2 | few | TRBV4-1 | CASSQAGATSYGYTF | TGCGCCAGCAGCCAAGCGGGCGCCACAAGCTATGGCTACACCTTC
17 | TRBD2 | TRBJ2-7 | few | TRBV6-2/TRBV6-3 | CASSWMRGLAASYEQYF | TGTGCCAGCAGTTGGATGAGGGGACTAGCGGCATCCTACGAGCAGTACTTC
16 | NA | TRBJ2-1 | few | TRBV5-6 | CASSLKGPFVYNEQFF | TGTGCCAGCAGCTTGAAGGGGCCCTTCGTCTACAATGAGCAGTTCTTC
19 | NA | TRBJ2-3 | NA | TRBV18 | CASSPRITQVPSDTDTQYF | TGTGCCAGCTCACCCCGAATCACTCAAGTACCTAGTGACACAGATACGCAGTATTTT
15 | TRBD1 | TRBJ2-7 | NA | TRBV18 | CASSMDRLPSYEQYF | TGTGCCAGCTCGATGGACAGGCTACCCTCCTACGAGCAGTACTTC
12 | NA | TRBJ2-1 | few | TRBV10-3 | CAISKAGDRRFF | TGTGCCATCAGTAAGGCAGGGGATAGGCGGTTCTTC
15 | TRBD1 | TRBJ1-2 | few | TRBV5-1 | CASSFGQGVLYGYTF | TGCGCCAGCAGCTTTGGACAGGGCGTCCTCTATGGCTACACCTTC
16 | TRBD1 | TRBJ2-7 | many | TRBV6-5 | CASSPLRDRISYEQYF | TGTGCCAGCAGTCCACTCAGGGACAGGATCTCCTACGAGCAGTACTTC
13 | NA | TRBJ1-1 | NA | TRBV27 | CASSIRDNTEAFF | TGTGCCAGCAGTATAAGGGATAACACTGAAGCTTTCTTT
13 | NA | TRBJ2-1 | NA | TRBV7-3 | CASSLVKGGEQFF | TGTGCCAGCAGCTTAGTGAAGGGTGGTGAGCAGTTCTTC
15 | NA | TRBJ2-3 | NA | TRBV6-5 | CASSSRGRGTDTQYF | TGTGCCAGCAGTTCTAGAGGACGAGGCACAGATACGCAGTATTTT
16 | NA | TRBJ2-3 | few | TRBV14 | CASSQDITDRTDTQYF | TGTGCCAGCAGCCAAGATATCACAGACCGCACAGATACGCAGTATTTT
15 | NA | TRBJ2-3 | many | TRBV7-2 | CASSLAVTSTDTQYF | TGTGCCAGCAGCCTGGCTGTTACTAGCACAGATACGCAGTATTTT
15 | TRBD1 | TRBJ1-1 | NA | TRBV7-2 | CASSLVGQVETEAFF | TGTGCCAGCAGCTTAGTCGGACAGGTGGAGACTGAAGCTTTCTTT
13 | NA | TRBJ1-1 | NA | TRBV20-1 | CSARVGAGTEAFF | TGCAGTGCTAGAGTGGGCGCAGGCACTGAAGCTTTCTTT
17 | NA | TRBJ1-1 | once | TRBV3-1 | CASSQEPLRQGATEAFF | TGTGCCAGCAGCCAAGAACCCCTGAGGCAGGGAGCCACTGAAGCTTTCTTT
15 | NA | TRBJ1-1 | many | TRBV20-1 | CSASQVGGLNTEAFF | TGCAGTGCTAGTCAGGTCGGGGGGCTGAACACTGAAGCTTTCTTT
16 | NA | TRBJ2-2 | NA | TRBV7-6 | CASSSLGGSTTGELFF | TGTGCCAGCAGCTCCCTCGGAGGATCAACCACCGGGGAGCTGTTTTTT
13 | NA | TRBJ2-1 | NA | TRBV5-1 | CASSAVPTGEQFF | TGCGCCAGCAGCGCTGTCCCTACGGGGGAGCAGTTCTTC
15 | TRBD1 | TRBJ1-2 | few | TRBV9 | CASSAGGTANYGYTF | TGTGCCAGCAGCGCCGGGGGGACAGCCAACTATGGCTACACCTTC
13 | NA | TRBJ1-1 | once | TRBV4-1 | CASSHPGRIEAFF | TGCGCCAGCAGCCATCCGGGACGGATTGAAGCTTTCTTT
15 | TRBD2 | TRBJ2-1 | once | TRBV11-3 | CASSFLAGVYNEQFF | TGTGCCAGCAGCTTCCTAGCGGGGGTATACAATGAGCAGTTCTTC
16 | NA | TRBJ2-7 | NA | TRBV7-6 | CASSLGQAASSYEQYF | TGTGCCAGCAGCTTAGGCCAGGCGGCGAGCTCCTACGAGCAGTACTTC
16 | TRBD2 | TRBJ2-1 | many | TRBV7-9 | CASSLVSGGPVNEQFF | TGTGCCAGCAGCTTAGTGTCGGGAGGGCCCGTCAATGAGCAGTTCTTC
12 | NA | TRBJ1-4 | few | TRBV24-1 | CATRGLNEKLFF | TGTGCCACCAGAGGCCTAAATGAAAAACTGTTTTTT
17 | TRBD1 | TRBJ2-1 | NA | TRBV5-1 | CASGRRGLNITDNEQFF | TGCGCCAGCGGGCGCAGGGGGCTCAACATTACTGACAATGAGCAGTTCTTC
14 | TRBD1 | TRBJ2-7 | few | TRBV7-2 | CASSSNRGPIEQYF | TGTGCCAGCAGCTCCAACAGGGGGCCGATCGAGCAGTACTTC
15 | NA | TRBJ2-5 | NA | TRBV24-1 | CATSDSDSPQETQYF | TGTGCCACCAGTGATTCTGACAGCCCGCAAGAGACCCAGTACTTC
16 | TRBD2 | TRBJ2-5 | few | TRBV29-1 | CSVEDPSGGYQETQYF | TGCAGCGTTGAAGATCCCAGCGGGGGGTACCAAGAGACCCAGTACTTC
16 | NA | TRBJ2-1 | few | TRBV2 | CASSPMGGRRDNEQFF | TGTGCCAGCAGTCCGATGGGGGGGCGTAGGGACAATGAGCAGTTCTTC
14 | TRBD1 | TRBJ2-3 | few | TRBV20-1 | CSARGTASTDTQYF | TGCAGTGCTAGGGGGACAGCTAGCACAGATACGCAGTATTTT
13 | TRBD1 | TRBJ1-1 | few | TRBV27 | CASSSQGRTEAFF | TGTGCCAGCAGTTCACAGGGGAGGACTGAAGCTTTCTTT
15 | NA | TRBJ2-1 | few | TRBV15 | CATSREEFSYNEQFF | TGTGCCACCAGCAGAGAAGAGTTCTCCTACAATGAGCAGTTCTTC
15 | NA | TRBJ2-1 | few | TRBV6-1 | CASSEAGTGNNEQFF | TGTGCCAGCAGTGAAGCAGGGACTGGGAACAATGAGCAGTTCTTC
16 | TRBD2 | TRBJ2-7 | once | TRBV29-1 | CSVEEWTRGRYYEQYF | TGCAGCGTTGAAGAATGGACTAGAGGGAGATACTACGAGCAGTACTTC
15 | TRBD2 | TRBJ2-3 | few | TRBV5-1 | CASSFGEGTTDTQYF | TGCGCCAGCAGCTTTGGGGAGGGAACCACAGATACGCAGTATTTT